Sequencing of this TCR beta chain was carried out in a study of shared clonotypes between healthy human individuals. Whole-study findings and limits: Larger estimated richness was generally seen in naive subsets than in memory subsets.

The authors' processing: Filtering was not the same, since immunoSEQ gave junction-only sequences without quality scores. Assay used: immunoSEQ multiplex PCR; TCRdb lists only in-frame clones, some missing. V and J calls plus clone size are reproduced from that table; the DNA served to infer D and trimming. Of around 700,000 clones in the sample, about 90% were seen once. Naive CD8 cells lacked CD45RO, underwent positive selection for CCR7 and left out terminally differentiated effector memory CD45RA+ cells. The healthy adult donors were HIV-negative and reported no recent acute infections or vaccinations. Donors, without exception, were Caucasian adults residing in Nashville, Tennessee. As to this clone: Its specificity is not known.

Per germline, CDR1 MNHEY and CDR2 SMNVEV (reference sequence). The CDR3 sequence is 10 residues long. Deletions cut 8 bases from V and 9 bases from J, with 10 bases between. The material sequenced was naive CD8+ T cells sorted from blood. The chain has TRBV27 and TRBJ1-1; D not certain. The TCR originated in a man in his thirties or forties in good health. Written as DNA, the CDR3 is TGTGCCAGCGCCGGATTACAAGCTTTCTTT. As protein: CASAGLQAFF.